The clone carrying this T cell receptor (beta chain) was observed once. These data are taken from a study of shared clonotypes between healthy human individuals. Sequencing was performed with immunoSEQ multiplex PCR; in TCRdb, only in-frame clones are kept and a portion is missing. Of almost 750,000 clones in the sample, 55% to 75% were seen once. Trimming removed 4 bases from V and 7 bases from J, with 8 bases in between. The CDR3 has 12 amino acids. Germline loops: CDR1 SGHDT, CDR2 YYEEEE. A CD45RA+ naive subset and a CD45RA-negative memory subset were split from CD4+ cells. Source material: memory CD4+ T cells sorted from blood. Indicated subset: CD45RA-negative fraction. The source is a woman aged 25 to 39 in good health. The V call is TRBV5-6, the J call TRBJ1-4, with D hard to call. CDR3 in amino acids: CASSRRGEKLFF. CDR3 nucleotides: TGTGCCAGCAGCCGGCGGGGTGAAAAACTGTTTTTT. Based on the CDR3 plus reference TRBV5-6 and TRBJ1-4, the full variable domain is DAGVTQSPTHLIKTRGQQVTLRCSPKSGHDTVSWYQQALGQGPQFIFQYYEEEERQRGNFPDRFSGHQFPNYSSELNVNALLLGDSALYLCASSRRGEKLFFGSGTQLSVL.